This T cell receptor (beta chain) was observed in a study of blood T cells in healthy people across ages. Next came a second PCR, run for about 7 to 12 cycles, which used a sample-barcoded 5' primer along with a J-beta primer mix. TCRdb reanalysed the 5' RACE reads using MiXCR and keeps one entry per CDR3 protein. Found here are 850,000 to 1,100,000 distinct CDR3 sequences, more than 30% of them singletons; the top ten hold about an eighth. From germline, CDR1 is MGHRA and CDR2 YSYEKL. CDR3 length: 15 residues. Trimming took 3 bases from V and 5 from J, leaving 15 bases between them. The sample was blood. The origin of this receptor is a man aged 18 to 30 in good health. This sequence joins TRBV4-1 and TRBJ2-3; possible D gene TRBD2, 5 bases. The CDR3 here is CASSHLTTFLDTQYF. The DNA for the CDR3 is TGCGCCAGCAGCCACCTGACTACGTTTCTAGATACGCAGTATTTT.